The T cell receptor beta chain described here comes from a study of blood T cell repertoires in COVID-19. Assay used: immunoSEQ multiplex PCR; TCRdb lists only in-frame clones, some missing. The sample includes about 180,000 clones, approximately 86% of them seen just once. The CDR3 sequence is 13 residues long. V was pared by 3 bases and J by 8 bases, with 5 bases of the junction left unmatched. The V gene's germline CDR1 is MNHEY and CDR2 SMNVEV (reference sequence). The V call is TRBV27, the J call TRBJ1-1, with 8 bases identical to TRBD1. Source material: peripheral blood. This TCR was recovered from a woman aged 80 or over with acute or convalescent COVID-19. CDR3 residues: CASSFRQGREAFF. In DNA form, the CDR3 reads TGTGCCAGCAGTTTTCGACAGGGGAGAGAAGCTTTCTTT.